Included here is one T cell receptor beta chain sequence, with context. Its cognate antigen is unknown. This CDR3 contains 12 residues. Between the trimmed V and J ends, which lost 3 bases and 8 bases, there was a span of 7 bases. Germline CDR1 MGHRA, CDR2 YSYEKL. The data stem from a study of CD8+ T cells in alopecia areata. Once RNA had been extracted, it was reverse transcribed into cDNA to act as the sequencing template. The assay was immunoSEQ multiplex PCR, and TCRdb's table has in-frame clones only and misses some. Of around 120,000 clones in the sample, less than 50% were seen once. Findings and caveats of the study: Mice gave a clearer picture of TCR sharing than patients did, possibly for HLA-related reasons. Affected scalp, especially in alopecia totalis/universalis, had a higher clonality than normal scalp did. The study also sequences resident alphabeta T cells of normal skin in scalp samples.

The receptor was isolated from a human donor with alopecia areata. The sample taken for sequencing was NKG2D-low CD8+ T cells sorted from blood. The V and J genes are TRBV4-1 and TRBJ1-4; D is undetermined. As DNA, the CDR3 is TGCGCCAGCAGCCAGGATGGAGAAAAACTGTTTTTT. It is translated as CASSQDGEKLFF.